This T cell receptor beta chain was captured by sequencing in a study of T-cell memory formation after mild COVID-19 (dated by TCRdb to the early 2020s). For the study in its entirety: TCR sequence clusters from the two donors were found to be largely donor specific. Two young, previously healthy adult volunteers made up the cohort, one male and one female. In two donors, T-cell clones that expanded and contracted after mild COVID-19 were tracked by sequencing TCRalpha and TCRbeta repertoires over time.

Taken from the germline V gene, the CDR1 and CDR2 loops are MGHRA and YSYEKL. The CDR3 goes from the cysteine to the phenylalanine over 16 residues. The only DNA kept is the CDR3, 48 bases in frame from the first base. The V and J ends are trimmed by 4 bases and 2 bases, leaving 16 bases between them. Ficoll-Paque density gradient centrifugation was the method used to isolate PBMCs. TCRdb names Illumina NovaSeq 6000 as the instrument used. cDNA libraries for TCRalpha and TCRbeta were prepared by 5'RACE using constant-segment primers, with sample barcodes and unique molecular identifiers added. RNA was extracted from every sample with Trizol reagent. Library amplification was performed in two PCR steps, and a second sample barcode and Illumina TruSeq adapters were introduced in the second step. The libraries were sequenced on an Illumina NovaSeq using 2 x 150 bp paired-end reads. On the authors' methods: The reads were demultiplexed and collapsed into UMI-guided consensus sequences using migec v1.2.7. Using mixcr v2.1.11, UMI consensuses were aligned to TRA and TRB V and J templates and then assembled into clonotypes. A clonotype was counted as expanded or contracted only when both edgeR and NoisET called the clonotype significant, with the noise models trained on biological replicates. For edgeR calls, a false discovery rate-adjusted p below 0.01 and a log2 fold-change threshold of 1 were applied. As an exploratory analysis of dynamics, PCA with hierarchical clustering was applied to max-normalized trajectories of the 1000 most abundant clonotypes. Separately sequenced CD4+ and CD8+ repertoires were used to assign a CD4 or CD8 phenotype to each responding clone. TCRdb reworked the public reads: Q25 trimming with fastp, MiXCR clone assembly, productive beta chains retained. Entries are consolidated by CDR3 protein sequence, retaining the most common genes and DNA. V and J calls and clone size were set by TCRdb, not the authors. The sample records approximately 89,000 distinct CDR3 sequences, around 25% of which are singletons. The top ten clonotypes cover roughly 40% of the sample.

The study at large found these results: Balanced CD4/CD8 phenotypes were observed for clones contracting from day 15 to 85, whereas a bias towards CD4+ was observed for a second wave of clones expanding from day 15 to 37. Only two mild cases were covered by the study, and larger cohorts that include severe cases with pre-infection samples were considered necessary. SARS-CoV-2 specificity of the second-wave clones peaking on day 37 was not confirmed. Some responding clones were detected in pre-infection memory, suggesting pre-existing cross-reactive memory T cells joined the SARS-CoV-2 response. Contracting CD4+ clones were located mainly in the CM and EM memory subsets, whereas CD8+ clones were found to be enriched in EMRA.

Concerning this clonotype itself: Its antigen remains undetermined. No per-base quality is available; no much larger clone lies one base away.

Sequencing was performed on PBMCs or a T cell subset sorted from them (not recorded which). Rearrangement joined TRBV4-1 to TRBJ2-3; D gene: possibly TRBD2, on 6 matching bases. The sequence was obtained from a man aged 18 to 35 who had mild COVID-19 (a few samples of this study predate the infection). The sample titles of this study are shuffled in the database, so cell type and time point are left out; the donor was told from shared clones. The encoded CDR3 is CASSLHSGGITDTQYF. The DNA reads as follows: TGCGCCAGCAGCCTACACTCCGGGGGTATCACAGATACGCAGTATTTT.